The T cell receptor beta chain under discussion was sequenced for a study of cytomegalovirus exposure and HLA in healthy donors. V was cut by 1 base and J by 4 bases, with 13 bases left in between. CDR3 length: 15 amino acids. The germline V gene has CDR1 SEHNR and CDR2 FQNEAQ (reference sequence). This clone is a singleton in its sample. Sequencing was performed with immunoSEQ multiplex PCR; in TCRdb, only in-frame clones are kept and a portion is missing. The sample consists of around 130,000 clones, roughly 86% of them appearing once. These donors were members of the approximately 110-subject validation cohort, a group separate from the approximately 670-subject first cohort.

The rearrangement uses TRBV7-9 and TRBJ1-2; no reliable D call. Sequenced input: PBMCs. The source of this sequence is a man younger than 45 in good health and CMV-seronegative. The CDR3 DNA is TGTGCCAGCAGCTTAGAACCAGTGGAGGCCTATGGCTACACCTTC. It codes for CASSLEPVEAYGYTF. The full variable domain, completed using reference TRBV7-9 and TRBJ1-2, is DTGVSQNPRHKITKRGQNVTFRCDPISEHNRLYWYRQTLGQGPEFLTYFQNEAQLEKSRLLSDRFSAERPKGSFSTLEIQRTEQGDSAMYLCASSLEPVEAYGYTFGSGTRLTVV.